These 30 T cell receptor beta chains came from one sample sequenced in a study of CD8+ T cells in alopecia areata. As the sequencing template, cDNA was produced by extracting RNA and reverse transcribing it. The assay was immunoSEQ multiplex PCR, and TCRdb's table has in-frame clones only and misses some. The table includes 150,000 to 200,000 clones, 59% detected once. The starting material was CD4+ T cells sorted from blood, obtained at week 0. The origin of the receptors is a human donor with alopecia areata.

This chain's CDR3 is CATEPGVGAKNIQYF. CDR3 bases: TGTGCCACCGAGCCAGGGGTCGGGGCCAAAAACATTCAGTACTTC. This chain joins TRBV19 and TRBJ2-4; a weak D match, TRBD1 (6 bases). Trimming took 10 bases from V and 1 from J, leaving 17 bases between them. Germline CDR1 is LNHDA and CDR2 is SQIVND (reference sequence). The CDR3 length is 15 residues.

The V gene is TRBV19, the J gene TRBJ2-7, with a tentative D call TRBD1 (6 bases). With 3 bases removed from V and 4 bases from J, the gap between germline ends came to 10 bases. Germline V lookup: CDR1 LNHDA, CDR2 SQIVND (reference sequence). The CDR3 sequence is 13 residues long. CDR3 amino acids: CASSIRGQYEQYF. The CDR3 nucleotides are TGTGCCAGTAGTATCAGGGGTCAGTACGAGCAGTACTTC.

The rearrangement joins TRBV27 to TRBJ1-1, with D uncertain. Germline-derived CDR1 and CDR2 are MNHEY and SMNVEV (reference sequence). V was clipped by 6 bases and J by 4 bases, with 15 bases between them. This CDR3 region has 14 residues. CDR3 in amino acids: CASRKDGLSTEAFF. The CDR3 bases are TGTGCCAGCAGAAAGGACGGGTTGAGCACTGAAGCTTTCTTT.

The chain is built from TRBV30 and TRBJ1-2; perhaps TRBD1 as D (5 bases). The CDR3 has 12 residues. V gave up 0 bases and J gave up 14 bases, with 16 bases separating them. The germline V gene encodes CDR1 GTSNPN and CDR2 SVGIG (reference sequence). CDR3: CAWSVGAPRSTF. Written as DNA, the CDR3 is TGTGCCTGGAGTGTAGGGGCCCCCCGGAGTACCTTC.

The chain links TRBV5-1 to TRBJ2-7; possible D gene TRBD2, 5 bases. This CDR3 spans 12 amino acids. Germline assignment: CDR1 SGHRS and CDR2 YFSETQ. Trimming took off 2 bases at V and 3 bases at J, with 6 bases between the two ends. CDR3: CASSLRDYEQYF. The CDR3 DNA sequence: TGCGCCAGCAGCTTACGGGACTACGAGCAGTACTTC.

This chain connects TRBV30 to TRBJ1-2; TRBD1 matches at 8 bases. CDR1 GTSNPN and CDR2 SVGIG come from the germline V gene (reference sequence). J gave up 5 bases and V 3 bases, and 11 bases lay outside the gene matches. This CDR3 is 15 amino acids long. The CDR3 DNA sequence: TGTGCCTGGAGACCCAGGACAGGGCAGTGGTATGGCTACACCTTC. This codes for CAWRPRTGQWYGYTF.

V and J are TRBV29-1 and TRBJ2-1; D not resolved. Trimming cost V 3 bases and J 5 bases, with 20 bases left between them. CDR3 length: 16 residues. The V gene's germline CDR1 is SQVTM and CDR2 ANQGSEA. The CDR3 DNA follows: TGCAGCGTTGATGACCCCTACTCCTCCCACGACAATGAGCAGTTCTTC. This sequence encodes CSVDDPYSSHDNEQFF.

This clone was counted between two and nine times. The chain recombines TRBV7-2 with TRBJ2-5; D is undetermined. CDR3 length: 13 amino acids. The V gene's germline CDR1 is SGHTA and CDR2 FQGNSA. Trimming took 1 base from V and 2 from J, leaving 5 bases between them. The CDR3 here is CASSLGRQETQYF. DNA of the CDR3: TGTGCCAGCAGCTTAGGCAGGCAAGAGACCCAGTACTTC.

V and J are TRBV29-1 and TRBJ1-2, with D perhaps matching TRBD1 (5 bases). Germline V gives CDR1 SQVTM, CDR2 ANQGSEA. Trimming took 7 bases from V and 4 from J, leaving 13 bases between them. The CDR3 covers 12 residues. CDR3 in amino acids: CSGDSEIYGYTF. CDR3 DNA: TGCAGCGGTGACAGTGAGATCTATGGCTACACCTTC. The full variable domain, completed using reference TRBV29-1 and TRBJ1-2, is SAVISQKPSRDICQRGTSLTIQCQVDSQVTMMFWYRQQPGQSLTLIATANQGSEATYESGFVIDKFPISRPNLTFSTLTVSNMSPEDSSIYLCSGDSEIYGYTFGSGTRLTVV.

Regarding this clone: The identical CDR3 is also encoded by other nucleotide sequences in the sample. The chain links TRBV4-1 to TRBJ2-1; D gene unclear. V shed 1 base and J shed 1 base, with 11 bases lying between them. The CDR3 consists of 16 residues. CDR1 and CDR2 (germline): MGHRA, YSYEKL. The CDR3 reads CASSQVDIFSYNEQFF. In DNA, the CDR3 is TGCGCCAGCAGCCAAGTAGACATTTTTTCCTACAATGAGCAGTTCTTC.

The gene calls are TRBV5-6 and TRBJ2-7; TRBD1 aligns across 7 bases. Germline values: CDR1 SGHDT, CDR2 YYEEEE. The CDR3 sequence is 14 residues long. Losses at the gene ends were 4 bases for V and 2 bases for J; bases not matched to a gene: 6. The CDR3 nucleotides are TGTGCCAGCAGCCCCCTACAGGGGACCTACGAGCAGTACTTC. Translation: CASSPLQGTYEQYF.

V is TRBV29-1 and J is TRBJ2-5; TRBD1 might be the D (6 bases). The CDR3 consists of 15 residues. The V and J ends lost 4 bases and 3 bases respectively, with 18 bases between them. Germline CDR1 SQVTM, CDR2 ANQGSEA. CDR3 in amino acids: CSVALSGTLKETQYF. The CDR3 nucleotides read TGCAGCGTTGCCCTCTCGGGGACACTCAAAGAGACCCAGTACTTC. Complete variable domain (other parts from reference TRBV29-1 and TRBJ2-5): SAVISQKPSRDICQRGTSLTIQCQVDSQVTMMFWYRQQPGQSLTLIATANQGSEATYESGFVIDKFPISRPNLTFSTLTVSNMSPEDSSIYLCSVALSGTLKETQYFGPGTRLLVL.

CDR3 amino acids: CSAEVGETQYF. The CDR3 DNA reads TGCAGTGCGGAGGTGGGAGAGACCCAGTACTTC. This sequence joins TRBV20-1 and TRBJ2-5; D is perhaps TRBD2 (5 bases). This CDR3 has 11 residues. Trimming removed 6 bases from V and 4 bases from J, with 9 bases in between. Germline CDR1 DFQATT, CDR2 SNEGSKA (reference sequence).

The rearrangement uses TRBV6-5 and TRBJ1-6; 7 nucleotides match TRBD1. With V trimmed by 5 bases and J by 12 bases, 7 bases remained unmatched. The CDR3 runs 13 residues. Germline V CDR1 and CDR2: MNHEY, SVGAGI. This chain's CDR3 is CASSRTGGIPLHF. Here the CDR3 DNA reads TGTGCCAGCAGTAGGACAGGCGGAATACCCCTCCACTTT.

V and J are TRBV7-8 and TRBJ2-2; tentative D call: TRBD1 (6 bases). Germline V gene data show CDR1 as SGHVS and CDR2 as FQNEAQ. The CDR3 has 16 amino acids. V lost 5 bases and J 2 bases, leaving 15 bases between the germline ends. CDR3 in amino acids: CASSPQGRINTGELFF. In DNA form, the CDR3 reads TGTGCCAGCAGCCCCCAGGGGCGGATAAACACCGGGGAGCTGTTTTTT.

The rearrangement joins TRBV5-6 to TRBJ2-6, with 8 nucleotides matching TRBD1. Trimming cost V 5 bases and J 0 bases; bases outside gene matches: 13. This CDR3 is built from 19 residues. CDR1 and CDR2 from the germline V gene are SGHDT and YYEEEE. The CDR3 sequence: CASRSEGQEVFSGANVLTF. The CDR3 region has the DNA TGTGCCAGCAGATCGGAGGGACAGGAAGTTTTCTCTGGGGCCAACGTCCTGACTTTC.

CDR3 sequence (DNA): TGCAGCGTCGGACTAGCGGGGGGGGAGACCCAGTACTTC. It encodes CSVGLAGGETQYF. V and J are TRBV29-1 and TRBJ2-5, with 15 bases lining up with TRBD2. Germline lookup yields CDR1 SQVTM and CDR2 ANQGSEA. The CDR3 has 13 residues. The trim removed 6 bases at V and 5 bases at J, leaving 1 base unmatched.

The chain joins TRBV4-2 to TRBJ1-1; no reliable D call. Trimming cost V 0 bases and J 5 bases, with 13 bases left between them. This CDR3 is built from 15 residues. The V gene's germline CDR1 is LGHNA and CDR2 YNFKEQ. This CDR3 is CASSQDPTPGTEAFF. In DNA, the CDR3 is TGTGCCAGCAGCCAAGATCCCACACCGGGGACTGAAGCTTTCTTT.

This clone was seen more than once but under ten times. V is TRBV29-1 and J is TRBJ2-3; unclear D gene. Germline values: CDR1 SQVTM, CDR2 ANQGSEA. V shed 3 bases and J shed 0 bases, with 16 bases lying between them. The CDR3 has 16 amino acids. The chain's CDR3 is CSVETRLETSTDTQYF. DNA of the CDR3: TGCAGCGTTGAGACCAGGCTCGAAACTAGCACAGATACGCAGTATTTT.

This clone occurred once. The chain couples TRBV5-1 to TRBJ1-5; TRBD1 matches at 8 bases. The CDR3 runs 14 residues. Germline lookup yields CDR1 SGHRS and CDR2 YFSETQ. J was trimmed by 4 bases and V by 4 bases; bases with no gene match: 4. The CDR3 coding sequence is TGCGCCAGCAGCACCGGACAGGGTAATCAGCCCCAGCATTTT. Translated, it gives CASSTGQGNQPQHF.

In this sample, this clone turned up a few times. A far bigger clonotype differs at one base, so this is likely a read error. V is TRBV5-6 and J is TRBJ1-1; no definite D call. CDR3 size: 13 residues. Germline-derived CDR1 and CDR2 are SGHDT and YYEEEE. Trimming took 0 bases from V and 3 from J, leaving 6 bases between them. This chain's CDR3 is CASSLGQDTEAFF. DNA of the CDR3: TGTGCCAGCAGCTTGGGTCAAGACACTGAAGCTTTCTTT.

V usage is TRBV13 and J usage is TRBJ2-4; 10 bases are shared with TRBD2. The CDR3 extends over 15 amino acids. From germline, CDR1 is PRHDT and CDR2 FYEKMQ (reference sequence). V gave up 2 bases and J gave up 4 bases; unmatched junction bases: 2. The CDR3 sequence is CASSLQRGGKNIQYF. In nucleotides, the CDR3 is TGTGCCAGCAGCTTACAGCGGGGGGGAAAAAACATTCAGTACTTC.

This clone was counted a few times. The chain combines TRBV10-3 with TRBJ1-1; D is perhaps TRBD1 (6 bases). V was clipped by 6 bases and J by 4 bases, with 12 bases between them. Per germline, CDR1 ENHRY and CDR2 SYGVKD. This CDR3 has 13 residues. CDR3 DNA: TGTGCCATCAGACTCGAACAGGGCACTGAAGCTTTCTTT. Amino acid sequence: CAIRLEQGTEAFF.

The chain employs TRBV6-5 and TRBJ1-1, with TRBD1 matching 7 bases. CDR1 is MNHEY and CDR2 is SVGAGI in the germline V gene. The junction had 5 bases not matched to a gene; V was cut back by 2 bases and J by 11 bases. The length of the CDR3 is 12 residues. This chain's CDR3 is CASSYARGLAFF. As DNA, the CDR3 is TGTGCCAGCAGTTACGCCAGGGGGTTGGCTTTCTTT.

The table lists this clone with a few counts. The chain is built from TRBV4-2 and TRBJ2-7; D gene ambiguous. Germline values: CDR1 LGHNA, CDR2 YNFKEQ. V was shortened by 5 bases and J by 2 bases, with 10 bases between the two germline ends. The CDR3 has 13 residues. CDR3 residues: CASSTRATYEQYF. In DNA, the CDR3 is TGTGCCAGCAGCACCCGGGCCACCTACGAGCAGTACTTC.

This clone was recorded only once. The genes are TRBV29-1 and TRBJ2-3; the match to TRBD1 covers 9 bases. This CDR3 spans 13 amino acids. V lost 6 bases to trimming and J lost 3 bases; unmatched junction nucleotides: 4. Germline V gene data show CDR1 as SQVTM and CDR2 as ANQGSEA. This chain's CDR3 is CSVTGTGTDTQYF. CDR3 nucleotide sequence: TGCAGCGTGACCGGGACAGGGACAGATACGCAGTATTTT.

The chain combines TRBV5-1 with TRBJ1-1; no clear D gene. The CDR3 covers 11 residues. V was cut by 5 bases and J by 1 base, with 3 bases left in between. Germline V CDR1 and CDR2: SGHRS, YFSETQ. CDR3 bases: TGCGCCAGCAGACAGAACACTGAAGCTTTCTTT. Protein product: CASRQNTEAFF.

The V call is TRBV30, the J call TRBJ1-4, with 7 bases that match TRBD1. J was trimmed by 8 bases and V by 6 bases; bases with no gene match: 12. Germline values: CDR1 GTSNPN, CDR2 SVGIG (reference sequence). This CDR3 has 14 residues. Here the CDR3 reads CACARGKGGEKLFF. The CDR3, as DNA: TGTGCCTGTGCGAGGGGGAAAGGGGGCGAAAAACTGTTTTTT.

This sequence joins TRBV27 and TRBJ2-4, with D possibly TRBD1 on 5 matching bases. This CDR3 contains 14 residues. V lost 5 bases to trimming and J lost 0 bases, with 8 bases between them. Germline V gives CDR1 MNHEY, CDR2 SMNVEV (reference sequence). The CDR3 nucleotides are TGTGCCAGCAGTCAGGGTTTAGCCAAAAACATTCAGTACTTC. This gives the protein CASSQGLAKNIQYF.

There are a few counts of this clone. The genes are TRBV29-1 and TRBJ1-2; no firm D call. CDR1 is SQVTM, CDR2 ANQGSEA, per germline. The V end was cut by 5 bases, the J end by 0 bases, with 4 bases between. This CDR3 spans 11 amino acids. The CDR3 bases are TGCAGCGTTCGTACTAACTATGGCTACACCTTC. This gives the protein CSVRTNYGYTF.